This TCR beta chain was sequenced during a study of blood T cell repertoires in COVID-19. Generated by immunoSEQ multiplex PCR, the TCRdb table keeps only in-frame clones and is missing some. The sample shows around 160,000 clones, approximately 91% of them seen only once. CDR1 and CDR2 from the germline V gene are ENHRY and SYGVKD. Trimming cost V 0 bases and J 7 bases; bases outside gene matches: 12. This CDR3 has 17 residues. This clone occurred once. The sequencing input was peripheral blood. This receptor was identified in a man aged 18 to 35 with acute or convalescent COVID-19. This sequence joins TRBV10-3 and TRBJ2-1; 7 bases map to TRBD1. The CDR3 is CAISESYRYRGLNEQFF. CDR3 sequence (DNA): TGTGCCATCAGTGAGTCGTACAGATACAGGGGTTTGAATGAGCAGTTCTTC.